The TCR beta chain under discussion was sequenced for a study of cytomegalovirus exposure and HLA in healthy donors. Study outcomes and limitations: It was 164 TCR beta chains that were listed as cytomegalovirus-associated. The classifier, whose performance was assessed in both the original and validation cohorts, reportedly diagnosed cytomegalovirus status with high specificity and sensitivity.

Details on this clone: Its antigen is as yet unknown.

V was pared by 1 base and J by 4 bases, with 8 bases of the junction left unmatched. Per germline, CDR1 LNHDA and CDR2 SQIVND (reference sequence). The CDR3 length is 17 residues. Using immunoSEQ multiplex PCR, the repertoire was profiled, and TCRdb retains in-frame clones only, with some absent. The sample carries more than 60,000 clones, roughly 90% recorded once. The receptor was isolated from a woman aged 18 to 35 in good health and CMV-seronegative. Input material: PBMCs. The chain couples TRBV19 to TRBJ2-1; 9 bases agree with TRBD2. CDR3 nucleotide sequence: TGTGCCAGTAGTATAGCAGCGGGGGGCGCGGCGTACAATGAGCAGTTCTTC. Amino acid sequence: CASSIAAGGAAYNEQFF.